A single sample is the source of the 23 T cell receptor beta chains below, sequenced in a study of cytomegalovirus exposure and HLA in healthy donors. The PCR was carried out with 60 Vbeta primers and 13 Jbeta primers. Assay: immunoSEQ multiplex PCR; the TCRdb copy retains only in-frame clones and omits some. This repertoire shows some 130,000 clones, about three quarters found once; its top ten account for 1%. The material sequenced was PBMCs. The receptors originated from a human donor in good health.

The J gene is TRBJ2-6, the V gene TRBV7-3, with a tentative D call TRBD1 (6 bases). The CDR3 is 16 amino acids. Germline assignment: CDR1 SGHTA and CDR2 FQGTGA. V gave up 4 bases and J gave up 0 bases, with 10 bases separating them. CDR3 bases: TGTGCCAGCAGCTCGACAGGCGGCTCTGGGGCCAACGTCCTGACTTTC. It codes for CASSSTGGSGANVLTF.

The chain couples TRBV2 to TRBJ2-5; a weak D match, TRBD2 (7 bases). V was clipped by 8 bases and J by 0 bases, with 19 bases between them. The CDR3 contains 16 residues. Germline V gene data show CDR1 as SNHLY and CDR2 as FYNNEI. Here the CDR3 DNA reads TGTGCCAGCGGGGGCTTTGGGCGGGGGCACCAAGAGACCCAGTACTTC. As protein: CASGGFGRGHQETQYF.

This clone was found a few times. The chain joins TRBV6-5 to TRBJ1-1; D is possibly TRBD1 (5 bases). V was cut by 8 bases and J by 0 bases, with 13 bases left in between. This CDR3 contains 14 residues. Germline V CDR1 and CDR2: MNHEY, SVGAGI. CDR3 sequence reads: CASFTGAMNTEAFF. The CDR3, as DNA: TGTGCCAGCTTCACAGGAGCCATGAACACTGAAGCTTTCTTT.

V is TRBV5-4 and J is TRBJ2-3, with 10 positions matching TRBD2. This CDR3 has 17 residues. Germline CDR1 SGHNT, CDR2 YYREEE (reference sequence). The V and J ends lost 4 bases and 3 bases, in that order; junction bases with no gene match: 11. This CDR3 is CASSKWGSGGGTDTQYF. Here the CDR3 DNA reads TGTGCCAGCAGCAAATGGGGGAGCGGGGGGGGTACAGATACGCAGTATTTT. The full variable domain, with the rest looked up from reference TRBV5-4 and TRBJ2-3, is ETGVTQSPTHLIKTRGQQVTLRCSSQSGHNTVSWYQQALGQGPQFIFQYYREEENGRGNFPPRFSGLQFPNYSSELNVNALELDDSALYLCASSKWGSGGGTDTQYFGPGTRLTVL.

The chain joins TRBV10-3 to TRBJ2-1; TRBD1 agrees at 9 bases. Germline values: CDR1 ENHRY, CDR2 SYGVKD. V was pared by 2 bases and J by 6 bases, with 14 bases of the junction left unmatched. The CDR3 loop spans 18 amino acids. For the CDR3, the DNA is TGTGCCATCAGTGAGCAATCCCGTTTCCGGACAGGGGTCAATGAGCAGTTCTTC. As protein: CAISEQSRFRTGVNEQFF.

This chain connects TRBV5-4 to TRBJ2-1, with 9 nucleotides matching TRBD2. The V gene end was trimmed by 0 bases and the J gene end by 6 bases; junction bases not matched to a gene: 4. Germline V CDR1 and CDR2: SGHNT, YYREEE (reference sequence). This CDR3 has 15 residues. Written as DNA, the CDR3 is TGTGCCAGCAGCTTGGAGGCTAGCGGGGCCAATGAGCAGTTCTTC. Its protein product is CASSLEASGANEQFF.

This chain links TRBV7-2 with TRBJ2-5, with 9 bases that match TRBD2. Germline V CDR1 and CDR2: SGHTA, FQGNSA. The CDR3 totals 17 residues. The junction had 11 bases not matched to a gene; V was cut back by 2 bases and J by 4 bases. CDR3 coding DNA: TGTGCCAGCAGCTTACGGCTCGGTAGCGGGGGAATAGAGACCCAGTACTTC. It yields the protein CASSLRLGSGGIETQYF. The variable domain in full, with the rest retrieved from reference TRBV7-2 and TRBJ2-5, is GAGVSQSPSNKVTEKGKDVELRCDPISGHTALYWYRQSLGQGLEFLIYFQGNSAPDKSGLPSDRFSAERTGGSVSTLTIQRTQQEDSAVYLCASSLRLGSGGIETQYFGPGTRLLVL.

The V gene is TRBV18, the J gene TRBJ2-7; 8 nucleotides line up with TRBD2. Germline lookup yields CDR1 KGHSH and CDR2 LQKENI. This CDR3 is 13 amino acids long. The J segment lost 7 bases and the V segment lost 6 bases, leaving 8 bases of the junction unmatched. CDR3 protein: CASSPILAEEQYF. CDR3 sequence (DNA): TGTGCCAGCTCGCCAATACTAGCGGAGGAGCAGTACTTC.

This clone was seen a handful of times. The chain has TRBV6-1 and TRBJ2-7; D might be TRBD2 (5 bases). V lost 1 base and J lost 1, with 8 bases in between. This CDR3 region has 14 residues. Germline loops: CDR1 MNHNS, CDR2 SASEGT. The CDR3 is CASSEGGLSYEQYF. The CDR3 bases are TGTGCCAGCAGTGAAGGAGGGTTGTCCTACGAGCAGTACTTC.

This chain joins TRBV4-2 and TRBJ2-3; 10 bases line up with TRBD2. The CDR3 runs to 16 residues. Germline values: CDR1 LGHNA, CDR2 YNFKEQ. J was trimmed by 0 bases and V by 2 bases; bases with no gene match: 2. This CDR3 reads CASSQTSGASTDTQYF. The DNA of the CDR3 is TGTGCCAGCAGCCAAACTAGCGGGGCTAGCACAGATACGCAGTATTTT.

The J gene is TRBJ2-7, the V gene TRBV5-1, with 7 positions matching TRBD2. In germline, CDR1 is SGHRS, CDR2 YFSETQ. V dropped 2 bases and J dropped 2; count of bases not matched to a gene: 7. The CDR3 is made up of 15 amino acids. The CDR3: CASSFWEGGTYEQYF. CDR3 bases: TGCGCCAGCAGCTTCTGGGAGGGAGGAACCTACGAGCAGTACTTC.

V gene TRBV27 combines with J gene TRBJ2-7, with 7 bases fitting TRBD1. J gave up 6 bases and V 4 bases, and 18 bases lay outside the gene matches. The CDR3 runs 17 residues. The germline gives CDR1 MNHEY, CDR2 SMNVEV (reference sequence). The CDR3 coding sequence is TGTGCCAGCAGTTCCAGAACAGGGGATAGGATTCGACGCGAGCAGTACTTC. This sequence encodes CASSSRTGDRIRREQYF.

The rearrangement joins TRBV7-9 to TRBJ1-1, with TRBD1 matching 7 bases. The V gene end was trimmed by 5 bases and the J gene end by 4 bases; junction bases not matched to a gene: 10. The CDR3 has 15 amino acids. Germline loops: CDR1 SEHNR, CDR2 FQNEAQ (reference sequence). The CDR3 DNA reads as TGTGCCAGCAGCGCCCGACAGGGAGGAGGCACTGAAGCTTTCTTT. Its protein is CASSARQGGGTEAFF.

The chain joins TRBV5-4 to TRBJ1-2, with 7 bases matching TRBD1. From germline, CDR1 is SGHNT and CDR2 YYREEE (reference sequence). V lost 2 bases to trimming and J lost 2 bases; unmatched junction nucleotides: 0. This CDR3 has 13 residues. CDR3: CASSLGGNYGYTF. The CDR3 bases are TGTGCCAGCAGCTTAGGGGGCAACTATGGCTACACCTTC.

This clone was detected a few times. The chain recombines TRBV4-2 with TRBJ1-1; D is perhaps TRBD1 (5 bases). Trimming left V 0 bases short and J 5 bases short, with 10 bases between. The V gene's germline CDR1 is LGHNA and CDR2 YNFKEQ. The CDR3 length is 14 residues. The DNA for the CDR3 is TGTGCCAGCAGCCAAGAGGTCAGGGATACTGAAGCTTTCTTT. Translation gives CASSQEVRDTEAFF.

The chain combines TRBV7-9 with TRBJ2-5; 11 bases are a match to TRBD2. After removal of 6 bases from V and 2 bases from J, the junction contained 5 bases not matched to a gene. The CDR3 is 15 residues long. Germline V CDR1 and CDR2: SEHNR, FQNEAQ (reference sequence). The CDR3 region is CASSLLAGGQETQYF. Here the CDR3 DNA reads TGTGCCAGCAGTTTGTTAGCGGGGGGGCAAGAGACCCAGTACTTC.

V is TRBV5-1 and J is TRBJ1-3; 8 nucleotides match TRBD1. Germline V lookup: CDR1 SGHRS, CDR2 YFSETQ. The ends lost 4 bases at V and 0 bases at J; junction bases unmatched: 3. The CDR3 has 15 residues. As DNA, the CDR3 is TGCGCCAGCAGCACGGGACAGGTCTCTGGAAACACCATATATTTT. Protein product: CASSTGQVSGNTIYF. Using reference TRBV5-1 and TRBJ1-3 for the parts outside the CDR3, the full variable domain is KAGVTQTPRYLIKTRGQQVTLSCSPISGHRSVSWYQQTPGQGLQFLFEYFSETQRNKGNFPGRFSGRQFSNSRSEMNVSTLELGDSALYLCASSTGQVSGNTIYFGEGSWLTVV.

CDR3 nucleotide sequence: TGTGCCAGCAGTCCCCGAAGGCAGCGGCAAGAGACCCAGTACTTC. Residues: CASSPRRQRQETQYF. The gene calls are TRBV2 and TRBJ2-5, with a possible D match to TRBD2 (5 bases). The germline V gene has CDR1 SNHLY and CDR2 FYNNEI. The V and J ends lost 5 bases and 2 bases respectively, with 15 bases between them. This CDR3 is 15 amino acids long.

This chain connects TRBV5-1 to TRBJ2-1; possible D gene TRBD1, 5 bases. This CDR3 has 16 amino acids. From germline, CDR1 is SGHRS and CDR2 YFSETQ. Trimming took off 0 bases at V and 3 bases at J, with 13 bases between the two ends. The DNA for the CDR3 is TGCGCCAGCAGCTTGGAAGGGGCCTCCGACTACAATGAGCAGTTCTTC. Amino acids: CASSLEGASDYNEQFF.

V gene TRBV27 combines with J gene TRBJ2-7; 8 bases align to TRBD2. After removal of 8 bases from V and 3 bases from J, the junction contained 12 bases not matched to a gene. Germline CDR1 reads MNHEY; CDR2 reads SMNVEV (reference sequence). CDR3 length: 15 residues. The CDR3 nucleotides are TGTGCCAGCTCGGGGGGGGCGGGAGCCTACTACGAGCAGTACTTC. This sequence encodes CASSGGAGAYYEQYF.

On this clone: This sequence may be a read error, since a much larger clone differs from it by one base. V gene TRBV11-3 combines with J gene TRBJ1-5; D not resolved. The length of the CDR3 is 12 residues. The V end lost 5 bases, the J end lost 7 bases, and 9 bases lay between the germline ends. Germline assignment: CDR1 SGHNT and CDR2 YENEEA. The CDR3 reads CASSIGSQPQHF. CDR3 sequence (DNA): TGTGCCAGCAGCATCGGTTCCCAGCCCCAGCATTTT.

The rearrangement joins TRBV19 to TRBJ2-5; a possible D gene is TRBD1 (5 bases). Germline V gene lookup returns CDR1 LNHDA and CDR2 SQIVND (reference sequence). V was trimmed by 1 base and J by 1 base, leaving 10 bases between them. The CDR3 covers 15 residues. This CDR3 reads CASSIGGGSQETQYF. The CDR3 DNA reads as TGTGCCAGTAGTATAGGGGGCGGCAGCCAAGAGACCCAGTACTTC.

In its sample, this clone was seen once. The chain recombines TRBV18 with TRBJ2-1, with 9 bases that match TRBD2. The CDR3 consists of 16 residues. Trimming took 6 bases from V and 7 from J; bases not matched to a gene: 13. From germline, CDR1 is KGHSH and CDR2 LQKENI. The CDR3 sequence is CASSPGFAGGVNEQFF. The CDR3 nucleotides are TGTGCCAGCTCCCCTGGTTTTGCGGGGGGGGTGAATGAGCAGTTCTTC.